These T cell receptor beta chains were read from a single sample in a study of response to subunit inactivated influenza vaccine. TCRdb processed the RT-PCR reads anew with MiXCR; each CDR3 protein has one entry. The repertoire consists of hundreds of thousands of distinct CDR3 sequences, with 10% to 15% occurring once and the leading ten covering about 10%. The material sequenced was PBMCs from blood, taken on the day of vaccination. These receptors all come from a man aged 50 to 60 who received an inactivated influenza vaccine. Each CDR3 is given with its conserved first and last residue. Each record gives: clone size, J gene, D gene, V gene, CDR3 DNA, CDR3 protein. D genes are given only for firm matches. Only part of the rows carry a size: once, few, many, or a class if the clone is expanded.

clone_size: .
j_call: TRBJ2-3
d_call: TRBD1
v_call: TRBV25-1
cdr3_nt: TGTGCCAGCAGGAGGACAGGTTTGTGGACAGATACGCAGTATTTT
cdr3_aa: CASRRTGLWTDTQYF

clone_size: many
j_call: TRBJ2-7
d_call: TRBD1
v_call: TRBV27
cdr3_nt: TGTGCCAGCAGTGTACTGGGACAGGGACACGAGCAGTACTTC
cdr3_aa: CASSVLGQGHEQYF

clone_size: .
j_call: TRBJ2-4
d_call: TRBD1
v_call: TRBV6-5
cdr3_nt: TGTGCCAGCAGTTACTCTCTCGGGACAGGGGGCCAAGCCAAAAACATTCAGTACTTC
cdr3_aa: CASSYSLGTGGQAKNIQYF

clone_size: few
j_call: TRBJ1-5
d_call: .
v_call: TRBV6-2/TRBV6-3
cdr3_nt: TGTGCCAGCACCAGGGACTATAGCAATCAGCCCCAGCATTTT
cdr3_aa: CASTRDYSNQPQHF

clone_size: few
j_call: TRBJ1-1
d_call: .
v_call: TRBV7-9
cdr3_nt: TGTGCCAGCAGCTTGGAAGCGTGGACTGAAGCTTTCTTT
cdr3_aa: CASSLEAWTEAFF

clone_size: .
j_call: TRBJ2-7
d_call: .
v_call: TRBV6-6
cdr3_nt: TGTGCCAGCAGTTTGGCTAGCGCGGACGAGCAGTACTTC
cdr3_aa: CASSLASADEQYF

clone_size: few
j_call: TRBJ2-7
d_call: .
v_call: TRBV28
cdr3_nt: TGTGTTGTAACAGGATCCTACGAGCAGTACTTC
cdr3_aa: CVVTGSYEQYF

clone_size: many
j_call: TRBJ2-7
d_call: .
v_call: TRBV9
cdr3_nt: TGTGCCAGCAGCGTAGTGGGGTACGAGCAGTACTTC
cdr3_aa: CASSVVGYEQYF

clone_size: few
j_call: TRBJ2-1
d_call: .
v_call: TRBV24-1
cdr3_nt: TGTGCCACCAGTGACCGGGTCGCCTACAATGAGCAGTTCTTC
cdr3_aa: CATSDRVAYNEQFF

clone_size: few
j_call: TRBJ2-7
d_call: TRBD2
v_call: TRBV6-5
cdr3_nt: TGTGCCAGCAGTTACGTGGGGAGGGTCGGCTCCTACGAGCAGTACTTC
cdr3_aa: CASSYVGRVGSYEQYF

clone_size: many
j_call: TRBJ2-3
d_call: .
v_call: TRBV27
cdr3_nt: TGTGCCAGCAGGACCATTCGGTGGGGGACCACAGATACGCAGTATTTT
cdr3_aa: CASRTIRWGTTDTQYF

clone_size: .
j_call: TRBJ2-7
d_call: TRBD1
v_call: TRBV6-2/TRBV6-3
cdr3_nt: TGTGCCAGCAGGCCCGACAGGGTAGTATACGAGCAGTACTTC
cdr3_aa: CASRPDRVVYEQYF

clone_size: once
j_call: TRBJ1-6
d_call: .
v_call: TRBV4-3
cdr3_nt: TGCGCCAGCAGCCAAGGATACAGATCCAATTCACCCCTCCACTTT
cdr3_aa: CASSQGYRSNSPLHF

clone_size: .
j_call: TRBJ2-5
d_call: TRBD1
v_call: TRBV11-2
cdr3_nt: TGTGCCAGCAGCTTAAATGCCCATAATCCGGGACAGGGGGCCTCCACCCAGTACTTC
cdr3_aa: CASSLNAHNPGQGASTQYF

clone_size: .
j_call: TRBJ2-2
d_call: TRBD2
v_call: TRBV6-2/TRBV6-3
cdr3_nt: TGTGCCAGCAGTGCCCGGGGGGAAGGCGGGGAGCTGTTTTTT
cdr3_aa: CASSARGEGGELFF

clone_size: .
j_call: TRBJ2-5
d_call: TRBD1
v_call: TRBV28
cdr3_nt: TGTGCCAGCATCCAGGGGACAGAAGAGACCCAGTACTTC
cdr3_aa: CASIQGTEETQYF

clone_size: few
j_call: TRBJ2-1
d_call: TRBD2
v_call: TRBV7-3
cdr3_nt: TGTGCCAGCAGCTGGGGGGGGGAAACCTACAATGAGCAGTTCTTC
cdr3_aa: CASSWGGETYNEQFF

clone_size: few
j_call: TRBJ2-3
d_call: TRBD1
v_call: TRBV2
cdr3_nt: TGTGCCAGCAGCCCGGACAGGGTAATCGCAGATACGCAGTATTTT
cdr3_aa: CASSPDRVIADTQYF

clone_size: many
j_call: TRBJ1-1
d_call: TRBD1
v_call: TRBV5-1
cdr3_nt: TGCGCCAGCAGCTTGACAACAGGGGGCGAGTCTGAAGCTTTCTTT
cdr3_aa: CASSLTTGGESEAFF

clone_size: few
j_call: TRBJ2-2
d_call: TRBD1
v_call: TRBV4-1
cdr3_nt: TGCGCCAGCAGCCCTAGGGGACAGGGGGACACCGGGGAGCTGTTTTTT
cdr3_aa: CASSPRGQGDTGELFF

clone_size: many
j_call: TRBJ2-3
d_call: .
v_call: TRBV20-1
cdr3_nt: TGCAGTGCTAGTCGGGCAGTGGGTCCGACAGATACGCAGTATTTT
cdr3_aa: CSASRAVGPTDTQYF

clone_size: many
j_call: TRBJ2-1
d_call: .
v_call: TRBV5-1
cdr3_nt: TGCGCCAGCAGCTTGAGTGGGACCTTCGGTGTCCTCAATGAGCAGTTCTTC
cdr3_aa: CASSLSGTFGVLNEQFF

clone_size: few
j_call: TRBJ2-3
d_call: .
v_call: TRBV9
cdr3_nt: TGTGCCAGCAGCGCCGCGGGGTTCACAGATACGCAGTATTTT
cdr3_aa: CASSAAGFTDTQYF

clone_size: .
j_call: TRBJ2-1
d_call: TRBD2
v_call: TRBV12-3/TRBV12-4
cdr3_nt: TGTGCCAGCAGTTTAGAGACTAGCGCCGGTCGGGAGCAGTTCTTC
cdr3_aa: CASSLETSAGREQFF

clone_size: few
j_call: TRBJ1-2
d_call: .
v_call: TRBV5-1
cdr3_nt: TGCGCCAGCAGCGCCAAAGGTGGGGGAGGGAGGTTCGTCGATGGCTACACCTTC
cdr3_aa: CASSAKGGGGRFVDGYTF

clone_size: .
j_call: TRBJ2-5
d_call: .
v_call: TRBV6-1
cdr3_nt: TGTGCCAGCAGTCGAGTTTGGACGGGCGGTCAAGAGACCCAGTACTTC
cdr3_aa: CASSRVWTGGQETQYF

clone_size: .
j_call: TRBJ2-3
d_call: .
v_call: TRBV27
cdr3_nt: TGTGCCAGCAGTGACGGGACCGTCGGCACAGATACGCAGTATTTT
cdr3_aa: CASSDGTVGTDTQYF

clone_size: many
j_call: TRBJ2-3
d_call: .
v_call: TRBV10-3
cdr3_nt: TGTGCCATCAGTGAGTCGGGGAAGGCCGGGGGCACAGATACGCAGTATTTT
cdr3_aa: CAISESGKAGGTDTQYF

clone_size: few
j_call: TRBJ2-5
d_call: .
v_call: TRBV20-1
cdr3_nt: TGCAGTGCTCCATCACCCCCGGGCCAAGAGACCCAGTACTTC
cdr3_aa: CSAPSPPGQETQYF

clone_size: .
j_call: TRBJ2-4
d_call: .
v_call: TRBV29-1
cdr3_nt: TGCAGCGTTACGATGAAACTGATGGCCAAAAACATTCAGTACTTC
cdr3_aa: CSVTMKLMAKNIQYF

clone_size: few
j_call: TRBJ1-1
d_call: TRBD1
v_call: TRBV7-8
cdr3_nt: TGTGCCAGCAGCCCATCAGGGGGGAAAGCCACTGAAGCTTTCTTT
cdr3_aa: CASSPSGGKATEAFF

clone_size: .
j_call: TRBJ2-1
d_call: TRBD2
v_call: TRBV6-1
cdr3_nt: TGTGCCAGCAGGACACGTAGCGGGAGTCGCTCCTACAATGAGCAGTTCTTC
cdr3_aa: CASRTRSGSRSYNEQFF

clone_size: .
j_call: TRBJ2-3
d_call: TRBD2
v_call: TRBV18
cdr3_nt: TGTGCCAGCTCACCGGGAGGGTTGGATACAGATACGCAGTATTTT
cdr3_aa: CASSPGGLDTDTQYF

clone_size: few
j_call: TRBJ1-4
d_call: .
v_call: TRBV6-1
cdr3_nt: TGTGCCAGCAGGGGGGCGGATCAGGGTAATGAAAAACTGTTTTTT
cdr3_aa: CASRGADQGNEKLFF

clone_size: many
j_call: TRBJ2-1
d_call: TRBD2
v_call: TRBV12-3/TRBV12-4
cdr3_nt: TGTGCCAGCAAAATCCGGGAGGTTAATGAGCAGTTCTTC
cdr3_aa: CASKIREVNEQFF

clone_size: .
j_call: TRBJ1-5
d_call: TRBD1
v_call: TRBV10-3
cdr3_nt: TGTGCCATCAGTACAGGGGGTAATGAGCCCCAGCATTTT
cdr3_aa: CAISTGGNEPQHF

clone_size: few
j_call: TRBJ2-7
d_call: .
v_call: TRBV12-3/TRBV12-4
cdr3_nt: TGTGCCAGCAGTTTTCAGGGCAGGGGACGCGAGCAGTACTTC
cdr3_aa: CASSFQGRGREQYF

clone_size: .
j_call: TRBJ1-5
d_call: TRBD1
v_call: TRBV7-2
cdr3_nt: TGTGCCAGCATCCCGACAGGGATCAATCAGCCCCAGCATTTT
cdr3_aa: CASIPTGINQPQHF

clone_size: many
j_call: TRBJ2-1
d_call: .
v_call: TRBV7-2
cdr3_nt: TGTGCCAGCAGCTTGTCTCCACAGGCTTACAATGAGCAGTTCTTC
cdr3_aa: CASSLSPQAYNEQFF

clone_size: few
j_call: TRBJ2-7
d_call: .
v_call: TRBV2
cdr3_nt: TGTGCCAGCAGCTTTACTCCCTACGAGCAGTACTTC
cdr3_aa: CASSFTPYEQYF

clone_size: .
j_call: TRBJ2-7
d_call: .
v_call: TRBV5-6
cdr3_nt: TGTGCCAGCGCGACGTTACAGGGAATGCACGAGCAGTACTTC
cdr3_aa: CASATLQGMHEQYF

clone_size: once
j_call: TRBJ2-5
d_call: .
v_call: TRBV11-2
cdr3_nt: TGTGCCAGCAGCTTAACGGCGTACCAAGAGACCCAGTACTTC
cdr3_aa: CASSLTAYQETQYF

clone_size: few
j_call: TRBJ2-2
d_call: .
v_call: TRBV5-1
cdr3_nt: TGCGCCAGCGCGGGCGGGATAGACACCGGGGAGCTGTTTTTT
cdr3_aa: CASAGGIDTGELFF

clone_size: .
j_call: TRBJ1-5
d_call: TRBD1
v_call: TRBV10-2
cdr3_nt: TGCGCCAGCAGTGACGGAGGGGGCCAGCCCCAGCATTTT
cdr3_aa: CASSDGGGQPQHF

clone_size: .
j_call: TRBJ2-7
d_call: TRBD1
v_call: TRBV3-1
cdr3_nt: TGTGCCAGCAGCCCGAACGTATGGACAGGGCCAGCCTACGAGCAGTACTTC
cdr3_aa: CASSPNVWTGPAYEQYF

clone_size: .
j_call: TRBJ2-7
d_call: .
v_call: TRBV25-1
cdr3_nt: TGTGCCAGCAGCGGTGGGAGCCGGAGCTCCTACGAGCAGTACTTC
cdr3_aa: CASSGGSRSSYEQYF

clone_size: few
j_call: TRBJ2-7
d_call: .
v_call: TRBV2
cdr3_nt: TGTGCCAGCAGTGAAGCGCTAAAGCGGAGCCTCTACGAGCAGTACTTC
cdr3_aa: CASSEALKRSLYEQYF